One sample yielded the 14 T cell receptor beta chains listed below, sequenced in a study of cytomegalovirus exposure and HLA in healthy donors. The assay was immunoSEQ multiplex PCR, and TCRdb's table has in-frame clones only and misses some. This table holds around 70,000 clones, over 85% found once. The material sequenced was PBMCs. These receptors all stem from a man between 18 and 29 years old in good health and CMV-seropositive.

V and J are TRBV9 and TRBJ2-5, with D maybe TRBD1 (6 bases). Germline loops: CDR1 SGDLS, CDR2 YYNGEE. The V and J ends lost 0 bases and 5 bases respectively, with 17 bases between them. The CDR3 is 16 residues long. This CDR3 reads CASSVEGRGCLETQYF. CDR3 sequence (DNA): TGTGCCAGCAGCGTAGAGGGCAGGGGCTGTTTGGAGACCCAGTACTTC.

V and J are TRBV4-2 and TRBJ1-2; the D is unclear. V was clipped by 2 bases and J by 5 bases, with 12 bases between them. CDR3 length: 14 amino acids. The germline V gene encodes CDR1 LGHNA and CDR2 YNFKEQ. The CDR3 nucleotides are TGTGCCAGCAGCCAACCTGCCCGGACTTATGGCTACACCTTC. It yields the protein CASSQPARTYGYTF.

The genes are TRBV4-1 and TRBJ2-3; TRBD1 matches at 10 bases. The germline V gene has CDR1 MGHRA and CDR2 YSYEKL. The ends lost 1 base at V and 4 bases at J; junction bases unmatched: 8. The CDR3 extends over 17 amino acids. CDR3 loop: CASSQVGQGSGADTQYF. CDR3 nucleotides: TGCGCCAGCAGCCAAGTGGGACAGGGGAGCGGTGCAGATACGCAGTATTTT.

The CDR3 protein is CASSLGGPLAGHGYTF. Written as DNA, the CDR3 is TGTGCCAGCAGCTTAGGCGGCCCCTTAGCGGGCCATGGCTACACCTTC. The J gene is TRBJ1-2, the V gene TRBV7-9; D call uncertain. CDR1 and CDR2 from the germline V gene are SEHNR and FQNEAQ (reference sequence). Trimming cost V 1 base and J 6 bases, with 18 bases left between them. The CDR3 spans 16 residues.

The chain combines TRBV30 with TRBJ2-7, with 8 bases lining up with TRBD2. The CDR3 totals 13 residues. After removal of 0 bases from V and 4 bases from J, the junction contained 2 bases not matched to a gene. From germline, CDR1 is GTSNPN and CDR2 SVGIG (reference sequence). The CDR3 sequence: CAWSVIAGYEQYF. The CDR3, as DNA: TGTGCCTGGAGTGTAATAGCGGGATACGAGCAGTACTTC.

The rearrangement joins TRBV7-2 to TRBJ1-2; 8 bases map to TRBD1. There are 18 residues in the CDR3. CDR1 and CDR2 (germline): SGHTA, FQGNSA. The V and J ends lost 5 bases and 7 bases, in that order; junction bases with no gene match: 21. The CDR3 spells CASSPRVQDQGARGGYTF. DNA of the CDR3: TGTGCCAGCAGCCCTAGGGTCCAGGATCAGGGGGCTCGGGGTGGCTACACCTTC.

CDR3 in DNA: TGTGCCAGCAGAGGAGAACAGGGCTACTATGGCTACACCTTC. Amino acids: CASRGEQGYYGYTF. The chain links TRBV6-1 to TRBJ1-2; the D gene is possibly TRBD1 (6 bases). V dropped 6 bases and J dropped 3 bases, with 14 bases sitting between them. Germline V gene lookup returns CDR1 MNHNS and CDR2 SASEGT. The CDR3 has 14 amino acids.

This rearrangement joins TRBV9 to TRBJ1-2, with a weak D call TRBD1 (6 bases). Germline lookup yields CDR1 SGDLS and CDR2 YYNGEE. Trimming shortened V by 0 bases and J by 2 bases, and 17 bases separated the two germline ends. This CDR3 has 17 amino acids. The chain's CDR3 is CASSVAPMVGQNYGYTF. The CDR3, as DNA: TGTGCCAGCAGCGTAGCTCCCATGGTGGGACAAAACTATGGCTACACCTTC.

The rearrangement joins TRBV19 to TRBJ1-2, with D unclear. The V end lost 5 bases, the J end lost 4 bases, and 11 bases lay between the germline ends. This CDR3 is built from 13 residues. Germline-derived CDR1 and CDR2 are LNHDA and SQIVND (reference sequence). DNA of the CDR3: TGTGCCAGTAGTGGGCAGGAGGGCTATGGCTACACCTTC. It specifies CASSGQEGYGYTF.

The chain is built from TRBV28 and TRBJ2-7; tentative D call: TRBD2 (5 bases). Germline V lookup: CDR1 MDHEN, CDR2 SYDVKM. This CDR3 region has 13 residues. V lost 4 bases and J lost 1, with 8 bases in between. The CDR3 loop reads CASSYGGSYEQYF. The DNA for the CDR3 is TGTGCCAGCAGTTATGGAGGATCCTACGAGCAGTACTTC.

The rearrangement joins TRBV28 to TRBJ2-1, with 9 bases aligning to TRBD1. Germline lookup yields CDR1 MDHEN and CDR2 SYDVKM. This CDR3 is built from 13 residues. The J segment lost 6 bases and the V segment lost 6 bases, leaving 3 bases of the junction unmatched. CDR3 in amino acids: CASRDRGVNEQFF. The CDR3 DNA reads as TGTGCCAGCAGGGACAGGGGAGTCAATGAGCAGTTCTTC.

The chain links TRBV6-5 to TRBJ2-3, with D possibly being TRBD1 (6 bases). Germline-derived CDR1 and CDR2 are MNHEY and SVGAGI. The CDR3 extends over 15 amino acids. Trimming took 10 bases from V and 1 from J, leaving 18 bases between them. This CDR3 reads CATLGGRRGTDTQYF. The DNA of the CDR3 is TGTGCCACCTTAGGGGGTAGACGTGGCACAGATACGCAGTATTTT.

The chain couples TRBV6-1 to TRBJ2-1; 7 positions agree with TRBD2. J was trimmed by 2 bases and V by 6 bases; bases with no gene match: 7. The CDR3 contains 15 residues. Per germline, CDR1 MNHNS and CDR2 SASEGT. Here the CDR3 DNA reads TGTGCCAGCAGAATCGAGCGGGGTACCTACAATGAGCAGTTCTTC. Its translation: CASRIERGTYNEQFF.

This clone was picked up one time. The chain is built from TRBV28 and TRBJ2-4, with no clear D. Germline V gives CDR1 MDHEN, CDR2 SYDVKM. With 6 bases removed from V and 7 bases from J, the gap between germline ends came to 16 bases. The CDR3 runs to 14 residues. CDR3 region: CASRTSGKMNIQYF. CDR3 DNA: TGTGCCAGCAGGACTTCGGGTAAAATGAACATTCAGTACTTC.